Sequencing of this T cell receptor (beta chain) was carried out in a study of cytomegalovirus exposure and HLA in healthy donors. Across the whole study: In a later analysis, it was reported that the roughly 130 validation repertoires had been produced on the same platform as the 700 or so repertoires belonging to the first cohort.

A remark on this clone: One end of the junction varies from germline; a read error may be responsible.

Assay used: immunoSEQ multiplex PCR; TCRdb lists only in-frame clones, some missing. The sample includes a few hundred thousand clones, over 70% of them seen just once. Per the germline V gene, CDR1 is SQVTM and CDR2 is ANQGSEA. This CDR3 contains 14 residues. The chain carries TRBV29-1 and TRBJ2-2; D perhaps matches TRBD1 (6 bases). Sequenced input: PBMCs. This sequence was found in a woman aged 30 to 39 in good health and CMV-seropositive. CDR3: CSVPGDPNPGELFF. Written as DNA, the CDR3 is TGCAGCGTGCCAGGGGACCCGAACCCCGGGGAGCTGTTTTTT.